This entry features one T cell receptor beta chain sequence. This receptor's antigen is unknown. One base away there is no much larger clone; base qualities are not given. TCRbeta CDR3 regions were amplified from genomic DNA by means of the immunoSEQ Assay, a bias-controlled multiplex PCR. The authors' pipeline ran thus. The number of nucleated cells in each sample was estimated by amplification of reference gene primers within the assay. To quantify the absolute abundance of each unique TCRbeta CDR3 rearrangement, sequence reads were collapsed and filtered. Productive Simpson clonality was computed per sample as the square root of Simpson's diversity index over productive rearrangements. Drawn from immuneACCESS, this table holds only the in-frame rearrangements with V and J called that TCRdb kept. Clones are partly lost; checked studies trace under half to an unresolved V gene and leave the rest unexplained. That table furnishes V, J and clone size, whereas the DNA furnished D and trimming. In all, the sample holds some 220,000 clones, and about 88% of those were seen once. The ten biggest clones cover just over 2.5% of the sample.

This specimen belongs to a study of blood T cell repertoires in COVID-19 (dated by TCRdb to 2019 to 2021). In the study overall: The collaborator samples originated in the United States, Italy and Spain and spanned the acute and convalescent phases of COVID-19. The material from the prospective study consisted of cDNA or gDNA derived from T cells, B-cell-depleted T cells, or PBMCs. Deeply sampled blood TCRbeta repertoires from subjects exposed to, actively infected with, or recovered from COVID-19 were included in the dataset. The repertoires were released in a freely available public database intended as a resource for research on the immune response to SARS-CoV-2. Samples were obtained from the ongoing ImmuneRACE study (first 160 participants) and from over a thousand subjects provided by 6 global collaborators. A de-identified subject ID, COVID-19 status, age in years and sex were almost always included in the sample metadata. HLA class I and class II types, where available, came from metadata supplied by the sample provider rather than from assay-based typing.

Participants in the prospective study were aged about 18 to 90 years, lived in 20 to 30 United States geographic areas, and enrolled through a virtual design. In the prospective study, participants were assigned to cohorts based on the clinical history participants reported in a screening survey and a study questionnaire. For ImmuneRACE Cohort 3, a participant was defined as recovered based on two consecutive negative NP/OP PCR tests, clearance by a healthcare professional, or resolution of symptoms. Each participant in the prospective study had whole blood, serum and a nasopharyngeal or oropharyngeal swab collected by mobile phlebotomists. Over a roughly 2-month period, participants in the prospective study had the option of providing additional blood draws and questionnaires. Prospective study blood samples were shipped either frozen or at room temperature before DNA extraction. General conclusions and limits of the study: The quantity of clinical and demographic metadata differed by source and by participant and was supplied without curation.

The V end loses 3 bases and the J end loses 5 bases, and a stretch of 14 bases separates them. The cysteine opens and the phenylalanine closes a CDR3 of 14 amino acids. Only the CDR3 DNA stays, 42 bases, in frame from base 1. CDR1 MGHRA and CDR2 YSYEKL were looked up in the germline V gene. The source material was PBMCs or T cells enriched from blood (not recorded which). The sequence is built from TRBV4-1 and TRBJ2-7; a tentative D match to TRBD1 spans 6 bases. This TCR came from a woman in her twenties or thirties who had recovered from COVID-19. CDR3 region: CASSHIDRNDEQYF. The nucleotide sequence reads as follows: TGCGCCAGCAGCCATATTGACAGGAATGACGAGCAGTACTTC.